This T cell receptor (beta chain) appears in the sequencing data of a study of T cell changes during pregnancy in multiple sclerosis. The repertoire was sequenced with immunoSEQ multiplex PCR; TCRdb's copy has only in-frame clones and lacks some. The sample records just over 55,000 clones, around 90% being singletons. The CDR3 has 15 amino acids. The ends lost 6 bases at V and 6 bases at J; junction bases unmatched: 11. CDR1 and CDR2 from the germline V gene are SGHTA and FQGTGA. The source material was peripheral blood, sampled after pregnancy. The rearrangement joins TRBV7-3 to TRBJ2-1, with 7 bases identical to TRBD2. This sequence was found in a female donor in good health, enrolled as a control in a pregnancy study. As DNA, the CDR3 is TGTGCCAGCAGACTGGACGCAGCGGGATTCAATGAGCAGTTCTTC. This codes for CASRLDAAGFNEQFF.